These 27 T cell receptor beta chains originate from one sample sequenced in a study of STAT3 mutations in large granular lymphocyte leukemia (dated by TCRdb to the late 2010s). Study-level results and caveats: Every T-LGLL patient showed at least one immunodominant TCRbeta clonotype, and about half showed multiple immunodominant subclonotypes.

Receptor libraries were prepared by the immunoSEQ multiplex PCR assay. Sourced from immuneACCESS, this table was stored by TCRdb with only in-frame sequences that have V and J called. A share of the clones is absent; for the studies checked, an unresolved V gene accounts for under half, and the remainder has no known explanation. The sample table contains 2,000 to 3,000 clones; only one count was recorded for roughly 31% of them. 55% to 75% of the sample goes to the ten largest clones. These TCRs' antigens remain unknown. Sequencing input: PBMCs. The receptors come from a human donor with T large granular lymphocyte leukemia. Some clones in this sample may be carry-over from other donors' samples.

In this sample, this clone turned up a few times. In DNA form, the CDR3 reads TGTGCCAGCAGCTCCGGGACAGCCCTGGGGCCCCAGCATTTT. Protein: CASSSGTALGPQHF. V is TRBV7-9 and J is TRBJ1-5; 7 bases are shared with TRBD1. There are 14 residues in the CDR3. V dropped 4 bases and J dropped 9; count of bases not matched to a gene: 9. Germline values: CDR1 SEHNR, CDR2 FQNEAQ (reference sequence).

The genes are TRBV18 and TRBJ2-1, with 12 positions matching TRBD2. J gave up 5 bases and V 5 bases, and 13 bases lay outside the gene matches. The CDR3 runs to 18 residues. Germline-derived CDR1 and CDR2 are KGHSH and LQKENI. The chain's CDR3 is CASSITRGRLAGDNEQFF. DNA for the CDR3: TGTGCCAGCTCAATTACCCGGGGGAGACTAGCGGGAGACAATGAGCAGTTCTTC.

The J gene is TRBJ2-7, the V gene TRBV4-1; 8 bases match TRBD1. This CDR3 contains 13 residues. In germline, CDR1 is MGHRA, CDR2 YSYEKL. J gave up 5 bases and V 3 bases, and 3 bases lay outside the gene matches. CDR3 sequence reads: CASSHLTGDEQYF. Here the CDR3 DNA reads TGCGCCAGCAGCCATCTGACAGGGGACGAGCAGTACTTC.

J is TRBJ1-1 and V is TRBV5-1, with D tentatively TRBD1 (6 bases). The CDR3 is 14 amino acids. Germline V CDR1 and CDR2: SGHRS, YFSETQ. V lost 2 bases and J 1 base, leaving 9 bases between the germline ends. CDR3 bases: TGCGCCAGCAGCTTTGGACAGCAGAACACTGAAGCTTTCTTT. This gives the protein CASSFGQQNTEAFF.

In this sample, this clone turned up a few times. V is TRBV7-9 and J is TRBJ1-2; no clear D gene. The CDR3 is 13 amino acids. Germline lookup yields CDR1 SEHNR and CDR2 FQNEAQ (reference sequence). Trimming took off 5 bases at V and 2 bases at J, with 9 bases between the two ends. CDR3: CASSLDGNYGYTF. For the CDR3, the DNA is TGTGCCAGCAGCCTGGACGGGAACTATGGCTACACCTTC.

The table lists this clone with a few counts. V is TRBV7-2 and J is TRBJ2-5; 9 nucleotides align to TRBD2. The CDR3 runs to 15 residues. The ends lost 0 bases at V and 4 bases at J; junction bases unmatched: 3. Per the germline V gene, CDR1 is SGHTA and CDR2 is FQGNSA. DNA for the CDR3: TGTGCCAGCAGCTTAGCGGCGGGAGGGCGAGAGACCCAGTACTTC. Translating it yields CASSLAAGGRETQYF.

CDR3 sequence reads: CASSERGQGVGGYTF. The CDR3, as DNA: TGTGCCAGCAGTGAAAGGGGACAGGGTGTGGGAGGCTACACCTTC. The chain has TRBV25-1 and TRBJ1-2; 9 bases align to TRBD1. V shed 2 bases, J shed 8 bases, and the junction held 9 bases outside the gene matches. CDR1 is MGHDK and CDR2 is SYGVNS in the germline V gene. The length of the CDR3 is 15 residues.

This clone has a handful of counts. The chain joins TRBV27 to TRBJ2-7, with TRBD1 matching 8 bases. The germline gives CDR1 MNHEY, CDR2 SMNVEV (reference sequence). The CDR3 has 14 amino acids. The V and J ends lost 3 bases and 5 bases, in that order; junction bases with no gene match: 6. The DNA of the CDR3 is TGTGCCAGCAGTTTTCTGGACAGGGTGGACGAGCAGTACTTC. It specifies CASSFLDRVDEQYF.

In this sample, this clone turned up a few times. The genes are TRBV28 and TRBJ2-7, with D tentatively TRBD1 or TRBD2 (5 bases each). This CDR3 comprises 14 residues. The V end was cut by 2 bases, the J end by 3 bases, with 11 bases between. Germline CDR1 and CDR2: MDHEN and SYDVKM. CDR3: CASSLRDGVYEQYF. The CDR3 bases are TGTGCCAGCAGTTTACGGGACGGTGTCTACGAGCAGTACTTC.

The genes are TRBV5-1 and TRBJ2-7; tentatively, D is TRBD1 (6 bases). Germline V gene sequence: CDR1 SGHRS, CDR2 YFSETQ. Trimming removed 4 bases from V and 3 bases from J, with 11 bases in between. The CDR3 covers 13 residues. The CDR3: CASSIGQNYEQYF. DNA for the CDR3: TGCGCCAGCAGCATAGGACAGAACTACGAGCAGTACTTC.

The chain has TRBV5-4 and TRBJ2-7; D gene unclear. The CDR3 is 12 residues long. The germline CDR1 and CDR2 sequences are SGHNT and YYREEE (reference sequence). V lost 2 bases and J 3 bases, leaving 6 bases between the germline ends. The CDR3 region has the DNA TGTGCCAGCAGCTTCTACAACTACGAGCAGTACTTC. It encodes CASSFYNYEQYF. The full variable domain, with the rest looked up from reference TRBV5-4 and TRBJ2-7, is ETGVTQSPTHLIKTRGQQVTLRCSSQSGHNTVSWYQQALGQGPQFIFQYYREEENGRGNFPPRFSGLQFPNYSSELNVNALELDDSALYLCASSFYNYEQYFGPGTRLTVT.

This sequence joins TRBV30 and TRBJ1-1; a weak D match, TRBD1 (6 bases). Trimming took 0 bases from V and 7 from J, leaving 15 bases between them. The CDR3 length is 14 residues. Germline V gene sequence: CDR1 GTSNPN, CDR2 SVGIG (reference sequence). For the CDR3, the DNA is TGTGCCTGGAGTGTTACGGGGGCCAGGGATGAAGCTTTCTTT. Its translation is CAWSVTGARDEAFF.

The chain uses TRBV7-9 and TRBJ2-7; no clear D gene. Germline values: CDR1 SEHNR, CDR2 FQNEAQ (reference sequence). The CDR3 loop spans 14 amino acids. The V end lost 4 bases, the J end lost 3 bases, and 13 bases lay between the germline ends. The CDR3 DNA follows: TGTGCCAGCAGCTCCACACAGATAGGCTACGAGCAGTACTTC. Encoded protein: CASSSTQIGYEQYF.

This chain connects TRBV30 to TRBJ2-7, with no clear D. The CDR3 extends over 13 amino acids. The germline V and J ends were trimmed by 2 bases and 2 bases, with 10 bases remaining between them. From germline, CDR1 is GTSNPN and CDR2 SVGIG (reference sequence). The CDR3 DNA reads TGTGCCTGGAGTCCGCCTAGTGCCTACGAGCAGTACTTC. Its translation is CAWSPPSAYEQYF.

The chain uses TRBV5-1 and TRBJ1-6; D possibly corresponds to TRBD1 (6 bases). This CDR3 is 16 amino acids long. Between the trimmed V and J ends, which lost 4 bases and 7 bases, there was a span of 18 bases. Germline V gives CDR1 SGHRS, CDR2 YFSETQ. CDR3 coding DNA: TGCGCCAGCAGCACCGGGACACCCGACGGGAATTCACCCCTCCACTTT. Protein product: CASSTGTPDGNSPLHF.

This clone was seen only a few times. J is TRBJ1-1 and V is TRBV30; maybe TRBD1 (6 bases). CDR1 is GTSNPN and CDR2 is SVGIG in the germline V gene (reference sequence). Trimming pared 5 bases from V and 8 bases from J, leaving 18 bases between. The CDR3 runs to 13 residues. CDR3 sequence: CAWEPHRASEAFF. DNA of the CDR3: TGTGCCTGGGAACCTCACAGGGCCTCAGAAGCTTTCTTT.

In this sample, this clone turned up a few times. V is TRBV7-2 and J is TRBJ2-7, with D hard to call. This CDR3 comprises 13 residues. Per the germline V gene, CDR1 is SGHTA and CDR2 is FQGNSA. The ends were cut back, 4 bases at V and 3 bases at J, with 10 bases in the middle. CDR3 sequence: CASSSGVSYEQYF. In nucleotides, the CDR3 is TGTGCCAGCAGCTCTGGGGTAAGCTACGAGCAGTACTTC.

CDR3: CASRPSANSYEQYF. In DNA, the CDR3 is TGCGCCAGCAGACCTAGCGCTAACTCCTACGAGCAGTACTTC. J is TRBJ2-7 and V is TRBV5-1; D might be TRBD2 (6 bases). The germline CDR1 and CDR2 sequences are SGHRS and YFSETQ. This CDR3 contains 14 residues. Trimming shortened V by 5 bases and J by 0 bases, and 12 bases separated the two germline ends.

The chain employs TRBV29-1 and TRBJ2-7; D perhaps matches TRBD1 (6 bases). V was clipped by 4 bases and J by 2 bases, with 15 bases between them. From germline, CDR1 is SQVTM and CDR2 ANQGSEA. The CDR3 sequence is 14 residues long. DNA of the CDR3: TGCAGCGTTGTTGGGGCAGGGGCCGCCTACGAGCAGTACTTC. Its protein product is CSVVGAGAAYEQYF.

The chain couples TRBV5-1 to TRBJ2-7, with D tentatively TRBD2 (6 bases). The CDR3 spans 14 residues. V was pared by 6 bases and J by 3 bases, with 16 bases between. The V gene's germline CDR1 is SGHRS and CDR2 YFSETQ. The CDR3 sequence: CASNVGMGGYEQYF. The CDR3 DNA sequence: TGCGCCAGCAACGTTGGAATGGGGGGCTACGAGCAGTACTTC.

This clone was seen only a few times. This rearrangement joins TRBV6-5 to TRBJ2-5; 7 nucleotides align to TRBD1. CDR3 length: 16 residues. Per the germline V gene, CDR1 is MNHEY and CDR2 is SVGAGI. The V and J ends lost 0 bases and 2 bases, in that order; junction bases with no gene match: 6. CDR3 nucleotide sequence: TGTGCCAGCAGTTACTCGGATTCAGGGGGACAAGAGACCCAGTACTTC. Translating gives CASSYSDSGGQETQYF.

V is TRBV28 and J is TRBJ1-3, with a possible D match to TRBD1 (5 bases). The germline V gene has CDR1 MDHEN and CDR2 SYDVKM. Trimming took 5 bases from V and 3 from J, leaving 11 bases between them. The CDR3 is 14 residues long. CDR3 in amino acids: CASSGQGGGNTIYF. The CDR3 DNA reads TGTGCCAGCAGTGGCCAGGGAGGTGGAAACACCATATATTTT. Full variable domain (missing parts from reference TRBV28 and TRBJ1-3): DVKVTQSSRYLVKRTGEKVFLECVQDMDHENMFWYRQDPGLGLRLIYFSYDVKMKEKGDIPEGYSVSREKKERFSLILESASTNQTSMYLCASSGQGGGNTIYFGEGSWLTVV.

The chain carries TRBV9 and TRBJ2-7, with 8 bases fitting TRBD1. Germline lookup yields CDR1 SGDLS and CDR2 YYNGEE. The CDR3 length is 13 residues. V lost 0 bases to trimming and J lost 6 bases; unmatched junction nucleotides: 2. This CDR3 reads CASSVGTGTEQYF. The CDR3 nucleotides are TGTGCCAGCAGCGTAGGGACAGGGACCGAGCAGTACTTC.

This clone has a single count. This CDR3 reads CAWRSRIEGYTF. CDR3 nucleotide sequence: TGTGCCTGGAGATCTCGTATAGAGGGCTACACCTTC. The J gene is TRBJ1-2, the V gene TRBV30, with D uncertain. V was clipped by 3 bases and J by 8 bases, with 13 bases between them. CDR3 length: 12 residues. Germline CDR1 and CDR2: GTSNPN and SVGIG (reference sequence).

CDR3 in DNA: TGTGCCAGCAGCCGGACAGGGTGGGAAAGTAACTATGGCTACACCTTC. Protein product: CASSRTGWESNYGYTF. The rearrangement joins TRBV7-8 to TRBJ1-2; TRBD1 agrees at 8 bases. The CDR3 covers 16 residues. Per germline, CDR1 SGHVS and CDR2 FQNEAQ. V shed 5 bases, J shed 1 base, and the junction held 9 bases outside the gene matches.

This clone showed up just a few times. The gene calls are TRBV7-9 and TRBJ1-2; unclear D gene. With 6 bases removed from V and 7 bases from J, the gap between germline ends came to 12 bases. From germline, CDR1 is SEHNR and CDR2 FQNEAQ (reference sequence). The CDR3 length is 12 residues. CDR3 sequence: CASSFGQSGYTF. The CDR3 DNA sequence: TGTGCCAGCAGTTTCGGGCAGTCTGGCTACACCTTC.

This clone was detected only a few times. The CDR3 coding sequence is TGCGCCAGCAGCCAAGATGTGGACAGGGGATCCTACGAGCAGTACTTC. Amino acids: CASSQDVDRGSYEQYF. V is TRBV4-3 and J is TRBJ2-7; 9 bases are shared with TRBD1. The CDR3 length is 16 residues. CDR1 LGHNA and CDR2 YSLEER come from the germline V gene. J was trimmed by 1 base and V by 0 bases; bases with no gene match: 4.